Following are 4 T cell receptor beta chains from one sample sequenced in a study of shared clonotypes between healthy human individuals. Only in-frame clones appear in the TCRdb table, and some are missing; sequencing was by immunoSEQ multiplex PCR. The sample includes 2 million to 3 million clones, just over 90% of them seen just once. The sequenced material came from naive CD4+ T cells sorted from blood. Indicated subset: CD45RA+ positively selected. These receptors all stem from a man aged 18 to 35 in good health.

On this clone itself: This sample also contains other DNA sequences that code for the same CDR3. The chain uses TRBV10-3 and TRBJ2-5, with TRBD1 as a possible D gene (6 bases). V lost 3 bases, J lost 4 bases, and 9 bases lay in between. CDR1 and CDR2 (germline): ENHRY, SYGVKD. This CDR3 has 13 amino acids. The CDR3 nucleotides are TGTGCCATCAGTGAAGGGGGTAGAGAGACCCAGTACTTC. It yields the protein CAISEGGRETQYF.

As DNA, the CDR3 is TGTGCCAGCAGCCCGGTCGTCGGGACAAAAGAGACCCAGTACTTC. This codes for CASSPVVGTKETQYF. J is TRBJ2-5 and V is TRBV5-4; maybe TRBD1 (6 bases). CDR3 length: 15 residues. Germline V lookup: CDR1 SGHNT, CDR2 YYREEE (reference sequence). Trimming removed 4 bases at V and 3 bases at J, with 16 bases between.

Regarding this clone: Sequence at one end of the junction differs from germline and may be a read error. This chain joins TRBV19 and TRBJ1-2; D is undetermined. Per germline, CDR1 LNHDA and CDR2 SQIVND (reference sequence). The CDR3 has 14 amino acids. CDR3 in amino acids: CASSIADGNYGYTF. For the CDR3, the DNA is TGTGCCAGTAGCATAGCGGACGGCAACTATGGCTACACCTTC.

V gene TRBV9 combines with J gene TRBJ2-3, with D hard to call. With 3 bases removed from V and 1 base from J, the gap between germline ends came to 18 bases. Germline loops: CDR1 SGDLS, CDR2 YYNGEE. The CDR3 totals 17 residues. CDR3 sequence reads: CASSDDPSGVGTDTQYF. CDR3 nucleotide sequence: TGTGCCAGCAGCGACGACCCGAGTGGGGTCGGCACAGATACGCAGTATTTT.